Listed below are T cell receptor beta chains from one sample, sequenced in a study of T cells in Graves' hyperthyroidism and ophthalmopathy. TCRdb independently ran MiXCR on the multiplex PCR reads; one entry per CDR3 protein. The sample contains roughly 570,000 distinct CDR3 sequences, approximately 44% of which appear only once. The sequencing sample was made of peripheral blood or thyroid tissue (not recorded which). The source is a young woman with Graves' hyperthyroidism. The CDR3 runs from the conserved cysteine through the conserved F or W. Each record gives: J gene, V gene, CDR3 protein.

TRBJ1-1	TRBV7-2	CASSLLGMRNTEAFF
TRBJ1-2	TRBV4-1	CASSRGGGGYGYTF
TRBJ1-1	TRBV7-2	CASSSQGARDEAFF
TRBJ1-4	TRBV4-3	CASSPGSSEKLFF
TRBJ2-7	TRBV13	CASSAITSGSRYEQYF
TRBJ2-7	TRBV4-3	CASSQGTGTIYEQYF
TRBJ2-7	TRBV2	CASSTSSVSYEQYF
TRBJ2-5	TRBV30	CAWIRQSEETQYF
TRBJ1-1	TRBV20-1	CSAVDSLNTEAFF
TRBJ1-5	TRBV19	CASSIIGVAQPQHF
TRBJ2-2	TRBV12-3/TRBV12-4	CASSPQGSSGELFF
TRBJ2-1	TRBV10-3	CAISEPTSRRAVEQFF
TRBJ2-5	TRBV4-3	CASSPWTGDGETQYF
TRBJ1-1	TRBV29-1	CSEGGGTEAFF
TRBJ2-7	TRBV7-6	CASSVAGGAGLSYEQYF
TRBJ1-6	TRBV5-6	CASSLQGWTSPLHF
TRBJ2-2	TRBV7-2	CASSPVAGGTGELFF
-	TRBV10-3	CAISRGTSLNGEQFF
TRBJ1-1	TRBV2	CASSRGRLEAFF
TRBJ2-2	TRBV18	CASSTNAGGAGELFF
TRBJ2-3	TRBV29-1	CSVLGEGADTQYF
TRBJ1-6	TRBV3-1	CASSQLPGLGNSPLHF
TRBJ2-5	TRBV20-1	CSAHIRRAQYF
TRBJ2-7	TRBV29-1	CSSQGLADAYEQYF
TRBJ2-2	TRBV24-1	CATSDPGTGGAYGELFF
TRBJ2-7	TRBV20-1	CSASDRAFHEQYF
TRBJ2-7	TRBV7-1	CASSSGRQTLNTYEQYF
TRBJ1-1	TRBV12-3/TRBV12-4	CASRWDRGGTEAFF
TRBJ1-1	TRBV2	CASRGNTEAFF
TRBJ1-5	TRBV12-3/TRBV12-4	CASSFASGGEGQPQHF
TRBJ2-7	TRBV11-3	CASSFAGFYEQYF
TRBJ1-2	TRBV29-1	CSVEVAGRSGYTF
TRBJ1-5	TRBV2	CASSGQGAGNQPQHF
TRBJ1-1	TRBV11-2	CASSLDWGQAFF
TRBJ2-2	TRBV2	CASMREVFF
TRBJ2-7	TRBV4-2	CASSQETGAYEQYF
TRBJ1-2	TRBV5-6	CASSLSADYGYTF
TRBJ2-2	TRBV29-1	CSVKTSGSIRGIVGTGELFF
TRBJ1-2	TRBV5-4	CASSEDGRGYTF
TRBJ2-7	TRBV13	CASSLRTGGYEQYF
TRBJ1-4	TRBV6-1	CASSPRTAGTEKLFF
TRBJ1-2	TRBV29-1	CSVRAGGQYYGYTF
TRBJ2-5	TRBV24-1	CATSDWVQETQYF
TRBJ2-7	TRBV20-1	CSASKGSKVYEQYF
TRBJ2-1	TRBV7-2	CASSYRKLVAGGYHNEQFF
TRBJ1-1	TRBV11-3	CASSLDTDTEAFF
TRBJ1-1	TRBV10-3	CAISQGQGDADSGPEAFF
-	TRBV10-1	CASSGARYNEQFF
TRBJ1-2	TRBV6-2/TRBV6-3	CASSIGPAGYGYTF
TRBJ2-5	TRBV12-3/TRBV12-4	CASSFGRRGETQYF
TRBJ1-2	TRBV7-2	CASSLGQMANYGYTF
TRBJ2-7	TRBV11-1	CASSTGLAENYEQYF
TRBJ2-5	TRBV7-9	CASSLVARSEETQYF
TRBJ2-7	TRBV7-6	CASSSGDGIYEQYF
TRBJ2-3	TRBV7-3	CAFRGTSGSTDTQYF
TRBJ1-2	TRBV24-1	CATSAGSGRDYGYTF
TRBJ1-1	TRBV18	CASQNRGNTEAFF
TRBJ1-2	TRBV29-1	CSVDQGLEGYTF
TRBJ1-1	TRBV28	CASVGSMNTEAFF